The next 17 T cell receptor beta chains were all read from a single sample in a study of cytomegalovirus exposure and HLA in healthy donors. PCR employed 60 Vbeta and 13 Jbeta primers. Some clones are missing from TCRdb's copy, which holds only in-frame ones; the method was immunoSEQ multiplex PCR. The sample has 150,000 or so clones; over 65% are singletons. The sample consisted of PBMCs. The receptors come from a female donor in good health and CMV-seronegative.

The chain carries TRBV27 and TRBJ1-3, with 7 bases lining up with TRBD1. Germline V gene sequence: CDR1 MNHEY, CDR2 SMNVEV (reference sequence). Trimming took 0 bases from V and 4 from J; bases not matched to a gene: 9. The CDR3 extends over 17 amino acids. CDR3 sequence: CASSLSPRQGGGNTIYF. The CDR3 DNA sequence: TGTGCCAGCAGTTTATCCCCCCGACAGGGTGGGGGAAACACCATATATTTT.

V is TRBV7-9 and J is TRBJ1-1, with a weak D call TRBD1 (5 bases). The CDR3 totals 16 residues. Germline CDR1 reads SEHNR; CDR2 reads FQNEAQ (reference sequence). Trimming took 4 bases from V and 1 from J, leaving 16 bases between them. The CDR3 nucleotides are TGTGCCAGCAGCTCCCGGAGTGGGACTGGGAACACTGAAGCTTTCTTT. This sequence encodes CASSSRSGTGNTEAFF.

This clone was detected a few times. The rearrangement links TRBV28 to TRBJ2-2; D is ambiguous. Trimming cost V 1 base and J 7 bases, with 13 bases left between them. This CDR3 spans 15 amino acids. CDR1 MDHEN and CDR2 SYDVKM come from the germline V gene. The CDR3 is CASSLSRGWIGELFF. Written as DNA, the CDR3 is TGTGCCAGCAGTTTATCCCGAGGTTGGATCGGGGAGCTGTTTTTT.

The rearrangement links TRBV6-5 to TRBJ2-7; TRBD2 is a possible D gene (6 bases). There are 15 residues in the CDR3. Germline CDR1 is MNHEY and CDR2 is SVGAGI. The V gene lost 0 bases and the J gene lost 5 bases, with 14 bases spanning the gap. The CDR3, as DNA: TGTGCCAGCAGTTACTCCGGGACTGTTCGACACGAGCAGTACTTC. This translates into CASSYSGTVRHEQYF.

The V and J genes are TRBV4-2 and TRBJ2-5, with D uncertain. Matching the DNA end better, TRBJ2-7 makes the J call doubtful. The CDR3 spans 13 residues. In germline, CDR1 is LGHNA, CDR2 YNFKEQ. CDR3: CASSQVGVYEQYF. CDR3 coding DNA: TGTGCCAGCAGCCAAGTTGGAGTCTACGAGCAGTACTTC.

This chain's CDR3 is CASSVGTSGRPTYEQYF. CDR3 coding DNA: TGTGCCAGCAGTGTTGGGACTAGCGGGAGGCCTACCTACGAGCAGTACTTC. V usage is TRBV6-1 and J usage is TRBJ2-7, with 15 bases fitting TRBD2. Trimming removed 4 bases from V and 2 bases from J; junction bases left unmatched: 6. Germline CDR1 and CDR2: MNHNS and SASEGT. This CDR3 spans 17 amino acids.

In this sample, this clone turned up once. CDR3 in DNA: TGTGCCAGCAGCCAAGCCGGGCGGGTGAACACTGAAGCTTTCTTT. Encoded protein: CASSQAGRVNTEAFF. J is TRBJ1-1 and V is TRBV4-2; no clear D gene. The CDR3 is 15 amino acids. Germline-derived CDR1 and CDR2 are LGHNA and YNFKEQ. The ends were cut back, 1 base at V and 0 bases at J, with 9 bases in the middle.

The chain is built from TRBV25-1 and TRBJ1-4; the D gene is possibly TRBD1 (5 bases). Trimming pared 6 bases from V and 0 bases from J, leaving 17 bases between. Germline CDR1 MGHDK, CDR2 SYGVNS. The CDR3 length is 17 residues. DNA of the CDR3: TGTGCCAGCAGCTGGGGGGGGACTCTTGCAACTAATGAAAAACTGTTTTTT. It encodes CASSWGGTLATNEKLFF. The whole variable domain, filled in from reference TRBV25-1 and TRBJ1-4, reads EADIYQTPRYLVIGTGKKITLECSQTMGHDKMYWYQQDPGMELHLIHYSYGVNSTEKGDLSSESTVSRIRTEHFPLTLESARPSHTSQYLCASSWGGTLATNEKLFFGSGTQLSVL.

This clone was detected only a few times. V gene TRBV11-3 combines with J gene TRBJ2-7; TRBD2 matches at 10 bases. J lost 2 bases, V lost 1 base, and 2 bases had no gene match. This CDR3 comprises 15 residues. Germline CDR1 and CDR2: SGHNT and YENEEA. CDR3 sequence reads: CASSLGGTSAYEQYF. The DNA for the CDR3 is TGTGCCAGCAGCTTAGGTGGGACTAGCGCCTACGAGCAGTACTTC. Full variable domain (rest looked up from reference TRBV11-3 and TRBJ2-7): EAGVVQSPRYKIIEKKQPVAFWCNPISGHNTLYWYLQNLGQGPELLIRYENEEAVDDSQLPKDRFSAERLKGVDSTLKIQPAELGDSAVYLCASSLGGTSAYEQYFGPGTRLTVT.

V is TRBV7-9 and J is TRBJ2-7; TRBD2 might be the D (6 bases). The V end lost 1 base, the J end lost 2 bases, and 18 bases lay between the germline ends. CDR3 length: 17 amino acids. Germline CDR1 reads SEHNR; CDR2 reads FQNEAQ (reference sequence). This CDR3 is CASSLVRATSQAYEQYF. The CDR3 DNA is TGTGCCAGCAGCTTAGTTAGGGCCACTAGCCAAGCCTACGAGCAGTACTTC.

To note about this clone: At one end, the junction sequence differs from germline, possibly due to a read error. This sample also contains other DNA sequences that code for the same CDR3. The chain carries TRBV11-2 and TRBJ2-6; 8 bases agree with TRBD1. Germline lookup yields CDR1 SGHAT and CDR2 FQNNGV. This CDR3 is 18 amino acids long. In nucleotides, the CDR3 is TGTGCCAGCAGCCTAGGCAGGGGGCGTCTCTCTGGGGCCAACGGCCTGACTTTC. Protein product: CASSLGRGRLSGANGLTF.

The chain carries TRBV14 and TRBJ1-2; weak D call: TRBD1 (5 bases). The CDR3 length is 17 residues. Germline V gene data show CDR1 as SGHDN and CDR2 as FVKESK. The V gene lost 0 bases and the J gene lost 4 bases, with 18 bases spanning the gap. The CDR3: CASSQDEAEVTGYGYTF. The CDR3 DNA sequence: TGTGCCAGCAGCCAAGATGAAGCTGAGGTTACAGGCTATGGCTACACCTTC. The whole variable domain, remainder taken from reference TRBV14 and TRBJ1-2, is EAGVTQFPSHSVIEKGQTVTLRCDPISGHDNLYWYRRVMGKEIKFLLHFVKESKQDESGMPNNRFLAERTGGTYSTLKVQPAELEDSGVYFCASSQDEAEVTGYGYTFGSGTRLTVV.

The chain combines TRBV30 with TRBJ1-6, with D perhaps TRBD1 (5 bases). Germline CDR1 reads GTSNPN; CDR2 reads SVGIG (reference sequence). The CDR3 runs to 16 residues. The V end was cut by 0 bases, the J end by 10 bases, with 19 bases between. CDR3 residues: CAWSVKLGPGGSPLHF. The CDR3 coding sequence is TGTGCCTGGAGTGTAAAATTGGGACCGGGGGGATCACCCCTCCACTTT.

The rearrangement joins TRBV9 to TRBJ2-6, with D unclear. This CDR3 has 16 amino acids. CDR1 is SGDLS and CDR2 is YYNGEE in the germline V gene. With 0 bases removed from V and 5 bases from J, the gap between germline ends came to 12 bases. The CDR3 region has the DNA TGTGCCAGCAGCGTAGGTCTTGTCCCTCGGGCCAACGTCCTGACTTTC. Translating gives CASSVGLVPRANVLTF.

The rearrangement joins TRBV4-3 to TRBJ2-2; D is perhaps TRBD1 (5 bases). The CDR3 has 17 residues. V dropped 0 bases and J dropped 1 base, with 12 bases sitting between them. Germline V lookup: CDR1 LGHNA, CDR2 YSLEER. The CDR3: CASSQDKAGWNTGELFF. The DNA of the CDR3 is TGCGCCAGCAGCCAAGATAAGGCAGGGTGGAACACCGGGGAGCTGTTTTTT.

The CDR3 sequence is CASSYLTGTSNTGELFF. In DNA form, the CDR3 reads TGTGCCAGCAGCTATCTAACAGGAACCTCGAACACCGGGGAGCTGTTTTTT. The chain uses TRBV7-8 and TRBJ2-2; tentatively, D is TRBD1 (5 bases). The CDR3 is 17 amino acids. V was trimmed by 4 bases and J by 0 bases, leaving 15 bases between them. Germline values: CDR1 SGHVS, CDR2 FQNEAQ.

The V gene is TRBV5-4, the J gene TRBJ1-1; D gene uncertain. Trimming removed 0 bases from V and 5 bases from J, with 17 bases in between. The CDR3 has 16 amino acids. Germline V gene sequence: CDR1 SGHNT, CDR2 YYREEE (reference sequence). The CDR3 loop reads CASSLESWARRTEAFF. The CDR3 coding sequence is TGTGCCAGCAGCTTGGAATCCTGGGCCCGCCGGACTGAAGCTTTCTTT.